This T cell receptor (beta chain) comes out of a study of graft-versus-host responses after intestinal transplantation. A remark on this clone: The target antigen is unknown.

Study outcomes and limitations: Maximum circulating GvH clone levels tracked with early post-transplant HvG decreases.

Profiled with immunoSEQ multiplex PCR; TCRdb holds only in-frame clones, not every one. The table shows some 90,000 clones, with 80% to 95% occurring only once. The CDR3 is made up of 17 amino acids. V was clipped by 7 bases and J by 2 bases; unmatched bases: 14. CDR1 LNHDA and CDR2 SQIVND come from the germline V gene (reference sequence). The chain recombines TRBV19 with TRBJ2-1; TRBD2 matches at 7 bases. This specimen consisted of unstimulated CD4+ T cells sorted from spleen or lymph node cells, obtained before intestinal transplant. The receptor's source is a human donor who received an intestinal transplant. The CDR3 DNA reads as TGTGCCAGTACGAGGCGACGCGGGAGAGGGACCTACAATGAGCAGTTCTTC. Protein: CASTRRRGRGTYNEQFF.